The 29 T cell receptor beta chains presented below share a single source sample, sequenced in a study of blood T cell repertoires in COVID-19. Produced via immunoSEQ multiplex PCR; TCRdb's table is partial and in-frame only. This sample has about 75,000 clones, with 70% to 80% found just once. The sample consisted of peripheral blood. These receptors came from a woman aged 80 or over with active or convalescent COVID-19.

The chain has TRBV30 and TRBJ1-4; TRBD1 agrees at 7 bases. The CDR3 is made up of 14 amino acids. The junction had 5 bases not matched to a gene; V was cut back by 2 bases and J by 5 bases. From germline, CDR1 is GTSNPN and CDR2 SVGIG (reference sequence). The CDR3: CAWSRGRGNEKLFF. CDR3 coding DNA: TGTGCCTGGAGTCGGGGCAGGGGGAATGAAAAACTGTTTTTT.

Written as DNA, the CDR3 is TGTGCCAGCTCCGGGACTTTGGGGGATGGCTACACCTTC. This encodes CASSGTLGDGYTF. V and J are TRBV18 and TRBJ1-2; maybe TRBD1 (5 bases). The CDR3 consists of 13 residues. Germline loops: CDR1 KGHSH, CDR2 LQKENI. Trimming pared 6 bases from V and 6 bases from J, leaving 14 bases between. The whole variable domain, filled in from reference TRBV18 and TRBJ1-2, reads NAGVMQNPRHLVRRRGQEARLRCSPMKGHSHVYWYRQLPEEGLKFMVYLQKENIIDESGMPKERFSAEFPKEGPSILRIQQVVRGDSAAYFCASSGTLGDGYTFGSGTRLTVV.

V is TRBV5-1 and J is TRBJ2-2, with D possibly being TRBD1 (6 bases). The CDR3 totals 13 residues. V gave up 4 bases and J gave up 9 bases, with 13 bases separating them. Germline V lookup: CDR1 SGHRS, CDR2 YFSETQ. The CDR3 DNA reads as TGCGCCAGCAGCAAAAACAGGGACCGGGAGCTGTTTTTT. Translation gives CASSKNRDRELFF.

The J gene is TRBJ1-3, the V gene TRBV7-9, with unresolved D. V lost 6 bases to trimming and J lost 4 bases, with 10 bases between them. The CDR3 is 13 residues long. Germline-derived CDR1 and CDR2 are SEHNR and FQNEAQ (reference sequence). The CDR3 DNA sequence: TGTGCCAGCAGGGAACTAAAAGGAAACACCATATATTTT. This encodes CASRELKGNTIYF.

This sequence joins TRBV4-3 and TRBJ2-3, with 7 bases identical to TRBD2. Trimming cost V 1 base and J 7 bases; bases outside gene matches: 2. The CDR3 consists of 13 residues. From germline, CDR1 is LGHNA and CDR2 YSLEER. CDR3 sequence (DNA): TGCGCCAGCAGCCAAGGGACTAGTAATACGCAGTATTTT. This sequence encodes CASSQGTSNTQYF.

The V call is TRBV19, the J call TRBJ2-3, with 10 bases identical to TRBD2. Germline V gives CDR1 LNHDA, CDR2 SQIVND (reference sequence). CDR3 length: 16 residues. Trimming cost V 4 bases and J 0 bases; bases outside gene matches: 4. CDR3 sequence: CASSKNSGGSTDTQYF. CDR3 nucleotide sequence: TGTGCCAGTAGTAAAAATAGCGGGGGGAGCACAGATACGCAGTATTTT.

CDR3 in amino acids: CASSSRGLEKLFF. In DNA, the CDR3 is TGTGCCAGCAGCAGCAGGGGTTTAGAAAAACTGTTTTTT. The rearrangement links TRBV12-3 or TRBV12-4 to TRBJ1-4; weak D call: TRBD1 (6 bases). This CDR3 has 13 residues. Trimming took off 6 bases at V and 8 bases at J, with 13 bases between the two ends.

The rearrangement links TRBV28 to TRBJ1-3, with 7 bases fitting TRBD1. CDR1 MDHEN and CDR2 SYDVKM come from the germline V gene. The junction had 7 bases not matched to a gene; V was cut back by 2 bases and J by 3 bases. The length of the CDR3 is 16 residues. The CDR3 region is CASSLRRGQFGNTIYF. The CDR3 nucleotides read TGTGCCAGCAGTTTACGCCGGGGACAGTTTGGAAACACCATATATTTT.

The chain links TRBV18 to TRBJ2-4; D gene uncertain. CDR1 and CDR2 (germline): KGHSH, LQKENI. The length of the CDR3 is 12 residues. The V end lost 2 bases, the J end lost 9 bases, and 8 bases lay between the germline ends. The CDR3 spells CASSPDRVIQYF. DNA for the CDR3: TGTGCCAGCTCACCAGACCGGGTCATTCAGTACTTC. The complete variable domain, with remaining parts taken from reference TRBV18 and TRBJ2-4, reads NAGVMQNPRHLVRRRGQEARLRCSPMKGHSHVYWYRQLPEEGLKFMVYLQKENIIDESGMPKERFSAEFPKEGPSILRIQQVVRGDSAAYFCASSPDRVIQYFGAGTRLSVL.

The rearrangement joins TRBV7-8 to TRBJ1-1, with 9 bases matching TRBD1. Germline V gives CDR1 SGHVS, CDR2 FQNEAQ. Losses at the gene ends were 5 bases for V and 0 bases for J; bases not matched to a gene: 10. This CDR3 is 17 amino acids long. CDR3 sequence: CASSPRKTGGLNTEAFF. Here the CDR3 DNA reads TGTGCCAGCAGCCCCAGAAAGACAGGGGGTTTGAACACTGAAGCTTTCTTT.

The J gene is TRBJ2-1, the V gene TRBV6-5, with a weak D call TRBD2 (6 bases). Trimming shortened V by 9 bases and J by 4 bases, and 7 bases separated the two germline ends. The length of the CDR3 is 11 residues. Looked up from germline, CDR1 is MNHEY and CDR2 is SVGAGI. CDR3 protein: CASRGYNEQFF. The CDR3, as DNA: TGTGCCAGTCGGGGGTACAATGAGCAGTTCTTC.

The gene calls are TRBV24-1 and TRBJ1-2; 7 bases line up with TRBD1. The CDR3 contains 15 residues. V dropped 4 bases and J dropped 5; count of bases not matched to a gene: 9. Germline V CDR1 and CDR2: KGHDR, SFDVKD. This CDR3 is CATSEAGTAIYGYTF. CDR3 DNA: TGTGCCACCAGTGAAGCCGGGACAGCAATATATGGCTACACCTTC.

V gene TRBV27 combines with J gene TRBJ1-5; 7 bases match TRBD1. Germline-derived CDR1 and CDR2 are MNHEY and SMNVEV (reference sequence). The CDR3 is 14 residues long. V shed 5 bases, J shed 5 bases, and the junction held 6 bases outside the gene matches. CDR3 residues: CASSKTGTDQPQHF. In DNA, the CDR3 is TGTGCCAGCAGTAAAACCGGGACAGATCAGCCCCAGCATTTT.

The CDR3 DNA is TGTGCCAGCAGCCAAGGAAAGCGGACAGGGGGTTACGAGCAGTACTTC. Its protein product is CASSQGKRTGGYEQYF. The chain couples TRBV3-1 (or the pseudogene TRBV3-2) to TRBJ2-7, with TRBD1 matching over 10 bases. After removal of 1 base from V and 4 bases from J, the junction contained 7 bases not matched to a gene. The CDR3 is 16 residues long. The germline gives CDR1 LGHDT, CDR2 YNNKEL (reference sequence).

CDR3 amino acids: CASSAGTSGTVLRTDTQYF. The CDR3 DNA is TGTGCCAGCAGCGCCGGGACTAGCGGGACTGTCCTCCGAACAGATACGCAGTATTTT. The chain combines TRBV7-8 with TRBJ2-3, with 13 nucleotides matching TRBD2. V trimming: 5 bases; J trimming: 3 bases; junction bases outside the gene matches: 14. This CDR3 comprises 19 residues. CDR1 is SGHVS and CDR2 is FQNEAQ in the germline V gene. Drawing the rest from reference TRBV7-8 and TRBJ2-3, the complete variable domain is GAGVSQSPRYKVAKRGQDVALRCDPISGHVSLFWYQQALGQGPEFLTYFQNEAQLDKSGLPSDRFFAERPEGSVSTLKIQRTQQEDSAVYLCASSAGTSGTVLRTDTQYFGPGTRLTVL.

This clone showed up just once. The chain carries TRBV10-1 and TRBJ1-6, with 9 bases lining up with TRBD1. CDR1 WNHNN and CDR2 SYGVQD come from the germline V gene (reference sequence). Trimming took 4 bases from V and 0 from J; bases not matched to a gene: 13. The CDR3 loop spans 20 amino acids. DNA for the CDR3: TGCGCCAGCAGTGGCCGGCCGGGACAGGGATGGAGCTCCTATAATTCACCCCTCCACTTT. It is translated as CASSGRPGQGWSSYNSPLHF.

The CDR3 DNA reads TGTGCCATCAGTGAGTCGTTCGGCGGGGGGGCCCATGAGCAGTTCTTC. This encodes CAISESFGGGAHEQFF. The chain is built from TRBV10-3 and TRBJ2-1; 9 nucleotides align to TRBD2. J lost 8 bases, V lost 0 bases, and 8 bases had no gene match. The CDR3 length is 16 residues. CDR1 is ENHRY, CDR2 SYGVKD, per germline.

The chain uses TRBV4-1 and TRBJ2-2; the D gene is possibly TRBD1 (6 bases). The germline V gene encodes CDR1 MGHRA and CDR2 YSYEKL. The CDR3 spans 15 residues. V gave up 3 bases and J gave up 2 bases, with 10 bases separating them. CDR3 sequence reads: CASSHVGANTGELFF. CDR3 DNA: TGCGCCAGCAGCCATGTGGGGGCTAACACCGGGGAGCTGTTTTTT.

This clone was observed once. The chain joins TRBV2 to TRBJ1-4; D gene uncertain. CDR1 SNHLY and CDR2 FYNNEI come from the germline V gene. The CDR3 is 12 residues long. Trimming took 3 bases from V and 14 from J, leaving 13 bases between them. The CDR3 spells CASSEGRVRLFF. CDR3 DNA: TGTGCCAGCAGTGAGGGGAGGGTCCGGCTGTTTTTT.

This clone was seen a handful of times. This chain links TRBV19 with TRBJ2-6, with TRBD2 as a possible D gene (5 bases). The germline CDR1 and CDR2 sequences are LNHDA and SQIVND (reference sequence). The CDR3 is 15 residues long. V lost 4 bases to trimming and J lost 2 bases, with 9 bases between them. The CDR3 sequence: CASSRAGTGANVLTF. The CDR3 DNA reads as TGTGCCAGTAGTAGGGCGGGCACTGGGGCCAACGTCCTGACTTTC.

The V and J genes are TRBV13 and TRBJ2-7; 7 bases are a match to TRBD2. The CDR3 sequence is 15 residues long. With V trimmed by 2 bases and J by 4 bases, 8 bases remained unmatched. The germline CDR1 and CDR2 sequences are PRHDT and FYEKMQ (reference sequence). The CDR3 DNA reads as TGTGCCAGCAGCTTACGACTAGCCCCCCAATACGAGCAGTACTTC. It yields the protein CASSLRLAPQYEQYF.

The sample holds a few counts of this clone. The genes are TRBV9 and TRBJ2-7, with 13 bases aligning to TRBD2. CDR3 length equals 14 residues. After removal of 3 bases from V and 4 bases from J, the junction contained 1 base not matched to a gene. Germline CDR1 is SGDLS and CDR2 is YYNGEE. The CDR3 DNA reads TGTGCCAGCAGCGGGACTAGCGGGAGTTACGAGCAGTACTTC. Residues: CASSGTSGSYEQYF.

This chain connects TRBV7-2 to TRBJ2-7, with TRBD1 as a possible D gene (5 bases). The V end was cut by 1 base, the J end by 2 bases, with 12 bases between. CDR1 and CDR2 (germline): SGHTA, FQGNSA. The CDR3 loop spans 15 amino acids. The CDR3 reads CASSLGGANTYEQYF. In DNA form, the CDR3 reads TGTGCCAGCAGCTTAGGTGGGGCCAATACCTACGAGCAGTACTTC. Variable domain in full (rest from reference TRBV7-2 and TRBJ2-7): GAGVSQSPSNKVTEKGKDVELRCDPISGHTALYWYRQSLGQGLEFLIYFQGNSAPDKSGLPSDRFSAERTGGSVSTLTIQRTQQEDSAVYLCASSLGGANTYEQYFGPGTRLTVT.

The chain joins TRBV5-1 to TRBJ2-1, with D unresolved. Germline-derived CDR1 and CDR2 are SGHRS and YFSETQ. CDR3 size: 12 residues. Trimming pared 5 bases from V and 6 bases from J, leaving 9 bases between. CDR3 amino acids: CASRVELNEQFF. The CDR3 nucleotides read TGCGCCAGCAGGGTCGAACTCAATGAGCAGTTCTTC.

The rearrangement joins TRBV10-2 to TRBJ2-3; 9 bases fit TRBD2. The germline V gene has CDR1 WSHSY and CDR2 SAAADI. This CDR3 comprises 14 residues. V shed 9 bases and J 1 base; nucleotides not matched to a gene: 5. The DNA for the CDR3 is TGCGCCAGTTCCAGGACTAGCGGCACAGATACGCAGTATTTT. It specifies CASSRTSGTDTQYF.

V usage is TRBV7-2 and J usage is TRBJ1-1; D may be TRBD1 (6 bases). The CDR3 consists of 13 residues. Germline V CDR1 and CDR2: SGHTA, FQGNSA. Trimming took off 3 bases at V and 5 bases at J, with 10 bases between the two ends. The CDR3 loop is CASSFGRGTEAFF. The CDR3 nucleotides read TGTGCCAGCAGCTTCGGAAGGGGGACTGAAGCTTTCTTT.

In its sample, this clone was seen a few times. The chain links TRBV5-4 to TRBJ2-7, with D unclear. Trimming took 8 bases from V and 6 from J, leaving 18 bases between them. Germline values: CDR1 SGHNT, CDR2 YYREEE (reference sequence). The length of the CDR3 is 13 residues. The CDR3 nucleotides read TGTGCCAGGAGAAAAAGCGCTCACCCCGAGCAGTACTTC. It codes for CARRKSAHPEQYF.

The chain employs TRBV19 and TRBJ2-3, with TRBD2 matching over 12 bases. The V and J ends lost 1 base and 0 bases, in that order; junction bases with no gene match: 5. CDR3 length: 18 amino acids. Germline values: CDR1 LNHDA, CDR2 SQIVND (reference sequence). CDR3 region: CASSIAAGTSGSTDTQYF. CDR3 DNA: TGTGCCAGTAGTATAGCCGCAGGGACTAGCGGGAGCACAGATACGCAGTATTTT.

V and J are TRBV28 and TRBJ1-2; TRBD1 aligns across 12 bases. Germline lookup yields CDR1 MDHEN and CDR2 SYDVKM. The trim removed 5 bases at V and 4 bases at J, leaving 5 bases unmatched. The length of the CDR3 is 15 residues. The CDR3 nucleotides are TGTGCCAGCAGTATTGGGACAGGGGGCGCCTATGGCTACACCTTC. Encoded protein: CASSIGTGGAYGYTF.